This T cell receptor (beta chain) originates from a study of breast tumors, draining lymph nodes, adjacent tissues. The study, taken as a whole, reports: The data were judged consistent with most tumor T cells coming from lymph node and expanding in tumor. Compared with basal-like, luminal-like tumors shared significantly more repertoire with nontumor tissue.

The CDR3 spans 13 residues. Germline V gene sequence: CDR1 MDHEN, CDR2 SYDVKM. The V segment lost 7 bases and the J segment 7 bases; nucleotides outside the gene matches: 9. This clonotype occurred many times. The target antigen is unknown. TCRdb analysed the multiplex PCR reads with MiXCR anew, one entry per CDR3 protein. This repertoire shows more than 50,000 distinct CDR3 sequences, about 40% found once; its top ten account for over 9.5%. This clonotype originated in a female donor with breast cancer. Some clones in this sample may be carry-over from other donors' samples. Sample: breast tumor tissue. The chain is built from TRBV28 and TRBJ1-2, with 7 positions matching TRBD1. The CDR3 DNA reads TGTGCCAGCATCGGCACAGGGGCCGGTGGCTACACCTTC. This translates into CASIGTGAGGYTF.